Listed here are 27 T cell receptor beta chains from one sample, sequenced in a study of regulatory T cells in long-lasting Graves disease. Time point in this sample: persistent/refractory GD, antithyroid drugs over 5 years with positive TRAb. The authors made the TCR library using RNA they extracted from PBMCs. iRepertoire HTBI primers and Arm-PCR of CDR3 regions built TCR beta libraries. TCRdb independently ran MiXCR on the multiplex PCR reads; one entry per CDR3 protein. Of 450,000 or so distinct CDR3 sequences in the sample, approximately 22% were seen once. The sample here was peripheral blood mononuclear cells (PBMCs), taken when the disease was refractory, from a patient treated with antithyroid drugs. Receptor source: a female donor with Graves disease.

The rearrangement joins TRBV20-1 to TRBJ2-2; no firm D call. V was clipped by 0 bases and J by 1 base, with 12 bases between them. This CDR3 has 16 residues. CDR1 and CDR2 (germline): DFQATT, SNEGSKA (reference sequence). CDR3 residues: CSARDPWLGNTGELFF. The CDR3 DNA reads as TGCAGTGCTAGAGATCCATGGTTAGGGAACACCGGGGAGCTGTTTTTT.

This clonotype showed up just a few times. This sequence joins TRBV15 and TRBJ2-5, with D perhaps matching TRBD1 or TRBD2 (5 bases each). Germline V gene sequence: CDR1 LNHNV, CDR2 YYDKDF (reference sequence). The CDR3 loop spans 16 amino acids. Trimming removed 1 base at V and 5 bases at J, with 17 bases between. The CDR3 region is CATSRAWGGPRETQYF. The CDR3 nucleotides read TGTGCCACCAGCAGAGCATGGGGCGGGCCCCGGGAGACCCAGTACTTC. The whole variable domain, filled in from reference TRBV15 and TRBJ2-5, reads DAMVIQNPRYQVTQFGKPVTLSCSQTLNHNVMYWYQQKSSQAPKLLFHYYDKDFNNEADTPDNFQSRRPNTSFCFLDIRSPGLGDTAMYLCATSRAWGGPRETQYFGPGTRLLVL.

This clonotype has more than one count but fewer than ten. The rearrangement links TRBV6-1 to TRBJ1-1; D ambiguous. The CDR3 consists of 12 residues. CDR1 MNHNS and CDR2 SASEGT come from the germline V gene. The germline V and J ends were trimmed by 6 bases and 5 bases, with 10 bases remaining between them. The CDR3 nucleotides read TGTGCCAGCAGACCCCGGGAAACTGAAGCTTTCTTT. This codes for CASRPRETEAFF.

V and J are TRBV20-1 and TRBJ2-7, with D possibly matching TRBD2 (5 bases). There are 14 residues in the CDR3. V was pared by 6 bases and J by 3 bases, with 18 bases between. Germline-derived CDR1 and CDR2 are DFQATT and SNEGSKA (reference sequence). CDR3 amino acids: CSAPSGGAGYEQYF. The DNA for the CDR3 is TGCAGTGCCCCCAGTGGAGGTGCGGGCTACGAGCAGTACTTC.

In its sample, this clonotype was seen many times. The chain links TRBV12-3 or TRBV12-4 to TRBJ1-5, with D possibly being TRBD1 (6 bases). The CDR3 runs 12 residues. The ends were cut back, 7 bases at V and 4 bases at J, with 8 bases in the middle. CDR3 sequence reads: CASTRGNQPQHF. Written as DNA, the CDR3 is TGTGCCAGCACCAGGGGAAATCAGCCCCAGCATTTT.

This clonotype has ten or more counts. V is TRBV2 and J is TRBJ1-5, with D possibly TRBD1 on 5 matching bases. Germline CDR1 SNHLY, CDR2 FYNNEI. CDR3 length: 15 amino acids. V lost 1 base and J 4 bases, leaving 11 bases between the germline ends. The CDR3 bases are TGTGCCAGCAGTGAAGAGGGGCAGAATAATCAGCCCCAGCATTTT. Encoded protein: CASSEEGQNNQPQHF.

This clonotype came up a few times. The J gene is TRBJ2-5, the V gene TRBV7-9; a weak D match, TRBD1 (6 bases). Trimming cost V 5 bases and J 1 base, with 14 bases left between them. CDR1 and CDR2 from the germline V gene are SEHNR and FQNEAQ (reference sequence). The CDR3 contains 15 residues. CDR3 coding DNA: TGTGCCAGCAGCCTGACAGGAGGCCTCCAAGAGACCCAGTACTTC. Translation: CASSLTGGLQETQYF.

At least ten counts were recorded for this clonotype. This chain links TRBV20-1 with TRBJ2-7; D might be TRBD1 (7 bases). The V end lost 5 bases, the J end lost 2 bases, and 13 bases lay between the germline ends. The CDR3 totals 13 residues. The germline V gene has CDR1 DFQATT and CDR2 SNEGSKA (reference sequence). The CDR3: CSAGGTDPYEQYF. DNA of the CDR3: TGCAGTGCTGGGGGGACAGACCCCTACGAGCAGTACTTC.

The V call is TRBV25-1, the J call TRBJ1-1; a weak D match, TRBD1 (6 bases). Germline assignment: CDR1 MGHDK and CDR2 SYGVNS. Trimming shortened V by 6 bases and J by 1 base, and 21 bases separated the two germline ends. The CDR3 has 17 residues. In DNA form, the CDR3 reads TGTGCCAGCAGCCCCTTGGGCAGGGGCTATAGGAACACTGAAGCTTTCTTT. It codes for CASSPLGRGYRNTEAFF.

This chain links TRBV5-6 with TRBJ2-5, with 9 bases that match TRBD1. This CDR3 region has 16 residues. Germline V gives CDR1 SGHDT, CDR2 YYEEEE. With V trimmed by 0 bases and J by 5 bases, 8 bases remained unmatched. CDR3 nucleotides: TGTGCCAGCAGCTTGGTGTGGGGACAGGGTTGGGAGACCCAGTACTTC. Its protein product is CASSLVWGQGWETQYF.

V gene TRBV3-1 combines with J gene TRBJ2-5; the D is unclear. The CDR3 totals 12 residues. The V end was cut by 1 base, the J end by 6 bases, with 6 bases between. Looked up from germline, CDR1 is LGHDT and CDR2 is YNNKEL (reference sequence). In DNA form, the CDR3 reads TGTGCCAGCAGCCAAGGGTGGCAGACCCAGTACTTC. Amino acids: CASSQGWQTQYF.

The chain is built from TRBV12-3 or TRBV12-4 and TRBJ1-6; D ambiguous. Trimming took off 10 bases at V and 7 bases at J, with 20 bases between the two ends. The CDR3 is made up of 15 amino acids. CDR3 nucleotide sequence: TGTGCCAACACCCGGACGGGTAAAACGAATTCACCCCTCCACTTT. It encodes CANTRTGKTNSPLHF.

This clonotype was detected ten times or more. The chain combines TRBV3-1 with TRBJ1-5; D is possibly TRBD1 (5 bases). This CDR3 spans 14 amino acids. Trimming took 0 bases from V and 5 from J, leaving 8 bases between them. The germline V gene has CDR1 LGHDT and CDR2 YNNKEL (reference sequence). CDR3 DNA sequence: TGTGCCAGCAGCCAAGATTGGGGACATCAGCCCCAGCATTTT. Amino acids: CASSQDWGHQPQHF.

In this sample, this clonotype turned up many times. J is TRBJ1-2 and V is TRBV5-6; perhaps TRBD1 as D (5 bases). With 6 bases removed from V and 0 bases from J, the gap between germline ends came to 12 bases. This CDR3 has 14 residues. The germline CDR1 and CDR2 sequences are SGHDT and YYEEEE. The CDR3 DNA is TGTGCCAGCACCGGGACTGAATCTAACTATGGCTACACCTTC. As protein: CASTGTESNYGYTF.

This clonotype showed up just a few times. The chain couples TRBV3-1 to TRBJ1-5; 10 bases map to TRBD1. Trimming cost V 1 base and J 7 bases; bases outside gene matches: 4. Germline assignment: CDR1 LGHDT and CDR2 YNNKEL (reference sequence). The length of the CDR3 is 15 residues. CDR3 amino acids: CASSQGTGGRQPQHF. Here the CDR3 DNA reads TGTGCCAGCAGCCAAGGGACAGGGGGACGGCAGCCCCAGCATTTT.

The DNA for the CDR3 is TGTGCCAGCAGCCAAGAGGCCGGGCCTAACTCCTACGAGCAGTACTTC. The encoded protein is CASSQEAGPNSYEQYF. The V and J genes are TRBV3-1 and TRBJ2-7, with no clear D. Trimming left V 0 bases short and J 0 bases short, with 12 bases between. Germline loops: CDR1 LGHDT, CDR2 YNNKEL (reference sequence). This CDR3 has 16 residues.

In this sample, this clonotype turned up a few times. V is TRBV4-3 and J is TRBJ2-5; 14 bases line up with TRBD2. This CDR3 region has 16 residues. Germline V lookup: CDR1 LGHNA, CDR2 YSLEER. Trimming at V came to 2 bases and at J to 4 bases, leaving 3 bases not matched to a gene. The DNA of the CDR3 is TGCGCCAGCAGCCAATCGGGGACTAGCGGGAGAGAGACCCAGTACTTC. Its protein product is CASSQSGTSGRETQYF.

Only a few counts were recorded for this clonotype. V and J are TRBV28 and TRBJ2-7; 10 positions agree with TRBD2. Germline V CDR1 and CDR2: MDHEN, SYDVKM. The CDR3 loop spans 15 amino acids. Trimming took 6 bases from V and 4 from J; bases not matched to a gene: 9. CDR3 sequence: CASSAPGAGGYEQYF. The CDR3 DNA is TGTGCCAGCAGCGCCCCGGGAGCGGGAGGGTACGAGCAGTACTTC.

This clonotype was counted ten times or more. The limits of the CDR3 on the DNA are not certain, so only TCRdb's listed CDR3 is given. The genes are TRBV20-1 and TRBJ1-1; the DNA was not used to check the table's D call, TRBD1. Including both end residues, the CDR3 is 12 amino acids long. The germline V gene has CDR1 DFQATT and CDR2 SNEGSKA (reference sequence). CDR3 loop: CSARDVGQGTFF.

The genes are TRBV27 and TRBJ2-5; D tentatively reads TRBD1 or TRBD2 (5 bases each). The V gene's germline CDR1 is MNHEY and CDR2 SMNVEV (reference sequence). The V gene lost 0 bases and the J gene lost 5 bases, with 13 bases spanning the gap. This CDR3 has 15 amino acids. This CDR3 reads CASSLSGPPAETQYF. The CDR3 coding sequence is TGTGCCAGCAGTTTATCGGGACCCCCGGCGGAGACCCAGTACTTC.

This rearrangement joins TRBV19 to TRBJ1-2, with D unresolved. CDR1 and CDR2 (germline): LNHDA, SQIVND (reference sequence). CDR3 length equals 12 residues. V was pared by 3 bases and J by 7 bases, with 9 bases between. DNA for the CDR3: TGTGCCAGTAGTATCGGCTCCTCTGGCTACACCTTC. This sequence encodes CASSIGSSGYTF.

This clonotype showed up just a few times. The chain combines TRBV9 with TRBJ1-1, with a possible D match to TRBD1 (5 bases). V gave up 4 bases and J gave up 4 bases, with 11 bases separating them. The CDR3 has 13 amino acids. Per germline, CDR1 SGDLS and CDR2 YYNGEE. For the CDR3, the DNA is TGTGCCAGCAGCACCTCAGGGCTCACTGAAGCTTTCTTT. Residues: CASSTSGLTEAFF.

This clonotype was seen ten or more times. The V gene is TRBV6-1, the J gene TRBJ2-5, with TRBD1 matching over 11 bases. V lost 5 bases and J lost 5; bases outside the gene matches: 4. Germline assignment: CDR1 MNHNS and CDR2 SASEGT. This CDR3 comprises 14 residues. The CDR3 nucleotides are TGTGCCAGCAGTCGGACAGGGGGCGAGGAGACCCAGTACTTC. Translated: CASSRTGGEETQYF.

V gene TRBV7-2 combines with J gene TRBJ1-3; no definite D call. This CDR3 has 16 amino acids. Trimming took 1 base from V and 0 from J, leaving 10 bases between them. Per the germline V gene, CDR1 is SGHTA and CDR2 is FQGNSA. CDR3 DNA sequence: TGTGCCAGCAGCTTAGTTAGAGGAGTCTCTGGAAACACCATATATTTT. Amino acid sequence: CASSLVRGVSGNTIYF. The full variable domain, in which reference TRBV7-2 and TRBJ1-3 provide the parts outside the CDR3, is GAGVSQSPSNKVTEKGKDVELRCDPISGHTALYWYRQSLGQGLEFLIYFQGNSAPDKSGLPSDRFSAERTGGSVSTLTIQRTQQEDSAVYLCASSLVRGVSGNTIYFGEGSWLTVV.

The genes are TRBV7-9 and TRBJ1-2; possible D gene TRBD1, 6 bases. From germline, CDR1 is SEHNR and CDR2 FQNEAQ (reference sequence). The V end was cut by 3 bases, the J end by 3 bases, with 14 bases between. This CDR3 comprises 15 residues. CDR3 residues: CASSFLGGLDYGYTF. The CDR3, as DNA: TGTGCCAGCAGCTTTCTGGGGGGCTTGGACTATGGCTACACCTTC.

This clonotype was recorded at least ten times. The J gene is TRBJ2-5, the V gene TRBV20-1; the D is unclear. Trimming removed 3 bases at V and 5 bases at J, with 10 bases between. CDR1 is DFQATT, CDR2 SNEGSKA, per germline (reference sequence). The CDR3 covers 12 residues. CDR3 region: CSASLGMETQYF. CDR3 in DNA: TGCAGTGCTAGTCTGGGAATGGAGACCCAGTACTTC.

The chain has TRBV7-3 and TRBJ1-5; no reliable D call. V was trimmed by 5 bases and J by 9 bases, leaving 14 bases between them. Germline V gene data show CDR1 as SGHTA and CDR2 as FQGTGA. The CDR3 has 13 residues. This CDR3 is CASSTRRGGPQHF. CDR3 nucleotide sequence: TGTGCCAGCAGCACCCGACGGGGAGGGCCCCAGCATTTT.